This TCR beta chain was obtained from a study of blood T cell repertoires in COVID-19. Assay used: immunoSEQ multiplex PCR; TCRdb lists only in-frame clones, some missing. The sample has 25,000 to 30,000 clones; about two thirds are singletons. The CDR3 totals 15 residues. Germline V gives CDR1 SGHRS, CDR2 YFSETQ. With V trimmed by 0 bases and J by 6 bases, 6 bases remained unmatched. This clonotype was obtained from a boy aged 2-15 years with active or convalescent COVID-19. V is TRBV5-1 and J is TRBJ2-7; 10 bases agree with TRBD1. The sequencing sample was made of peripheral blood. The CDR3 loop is CASSLGGQGFGEQYV. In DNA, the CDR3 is TGCGCCAGCAGCTTGGGGGGACAGGGGTTTGGCGAGCAGTACGTC.